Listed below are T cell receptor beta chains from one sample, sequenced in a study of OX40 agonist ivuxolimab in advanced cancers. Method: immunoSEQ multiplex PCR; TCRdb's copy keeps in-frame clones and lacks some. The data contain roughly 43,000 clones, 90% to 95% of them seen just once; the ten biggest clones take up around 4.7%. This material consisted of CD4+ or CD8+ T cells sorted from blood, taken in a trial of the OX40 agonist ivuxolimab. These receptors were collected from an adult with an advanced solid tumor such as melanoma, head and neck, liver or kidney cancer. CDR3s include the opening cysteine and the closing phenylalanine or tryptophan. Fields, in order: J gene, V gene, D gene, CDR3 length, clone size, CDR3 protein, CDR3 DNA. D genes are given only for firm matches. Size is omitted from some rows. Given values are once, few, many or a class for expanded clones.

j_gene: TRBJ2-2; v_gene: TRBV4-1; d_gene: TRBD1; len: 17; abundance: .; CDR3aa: CASSLYPGTENTGELFF; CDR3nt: TGCGCCAGCAGCCTCTACCCCGGGACAGAAAACACCGGGGAGCTGTTTTTT
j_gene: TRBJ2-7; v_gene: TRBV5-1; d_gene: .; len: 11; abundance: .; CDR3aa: CASSLGDGQYF; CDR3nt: TGCGCCAGCAGCTTGGGAGACGGGCAGTACTTC
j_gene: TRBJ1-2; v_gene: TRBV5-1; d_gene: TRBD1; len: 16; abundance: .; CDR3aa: CASSELDAGQLYGYTF; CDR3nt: TGCGCCAGCAGCGAGCTAGATGCGGGACAGTTATATGGCTACACCTTC
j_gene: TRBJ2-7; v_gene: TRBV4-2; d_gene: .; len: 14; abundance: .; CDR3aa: CASSQAGAFYEQYF; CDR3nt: TGTGCCAGCAGCCAAGCGGGAGCGTTCTACGAGCAGTACTTC
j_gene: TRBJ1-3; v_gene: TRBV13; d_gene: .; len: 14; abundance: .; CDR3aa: CASSFHLSGNTIYF; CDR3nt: TGTGCCAGCAGCTTTCATCTATCTGGAAACACCATATATTTT
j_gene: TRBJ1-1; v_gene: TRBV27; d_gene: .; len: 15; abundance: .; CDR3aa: CASSFSGRGNTEAFF; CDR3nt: TGTGCCAGCAGTTTTTCAGGGCGGGGGAACACTGAAGCTTTCTTT
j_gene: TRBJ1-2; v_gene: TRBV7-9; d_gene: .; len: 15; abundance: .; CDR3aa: CASSPDGGANYGYTF; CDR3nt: TGTGCCAGCAGCCCGGACGGAGGGGCTAACTATGGCTACACCTTC
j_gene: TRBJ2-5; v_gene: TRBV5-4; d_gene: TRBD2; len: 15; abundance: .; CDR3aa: CASSLGLAGGWTQYF; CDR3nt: TGTGCCAGCAGCCTCGGACTAGCGGGGGGGTGGACCCAGTACTTC
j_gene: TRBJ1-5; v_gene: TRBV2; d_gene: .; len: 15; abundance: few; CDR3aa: CASRELDSLNQPQHF; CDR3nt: TGTGCCAGCAGAGAGCTGGACAGCTTAAATCAGCCCCAGCATTTT
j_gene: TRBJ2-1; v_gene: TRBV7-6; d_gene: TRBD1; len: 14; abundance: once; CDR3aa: CASSETGVLNEQFF; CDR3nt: TGTGCCAGCAGTGAGACAGGGGTGTTAAATGAGCAGTTCTTC
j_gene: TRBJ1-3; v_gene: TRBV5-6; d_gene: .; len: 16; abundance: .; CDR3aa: CASSSLSGTSGNTIYF; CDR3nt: TGTGCCAGCAGCAGCCTCTCGGGGACCTCTGGAAACACCATATATTTT
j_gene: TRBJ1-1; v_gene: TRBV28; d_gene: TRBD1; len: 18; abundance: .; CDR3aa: CASSFTGTGRPGNTEAFF; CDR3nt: TGTGCCAGCAGTTTTACCGGGACAGGGCGACCGGGGAACACTGAAGCTTTCTTT
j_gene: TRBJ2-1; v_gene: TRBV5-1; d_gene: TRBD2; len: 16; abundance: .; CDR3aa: CASSFQAGGAYNEQFF; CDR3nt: TGCGCCAGCAGCTTCCAAGCGGGAGGGGCCTACAATGAGCAGTTCTTC
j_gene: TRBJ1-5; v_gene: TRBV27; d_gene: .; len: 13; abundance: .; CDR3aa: CASSLVWGQPQHF; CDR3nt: TGTGCCAGCAGTTTGGTTTGGGGTCAGCCCCAGCATTTT
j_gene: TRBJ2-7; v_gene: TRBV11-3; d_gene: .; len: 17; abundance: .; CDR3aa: CASSRLGTGTDAYEQYF; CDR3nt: TGTGCCAGCAGCCGACTGGGGACCGGGACCGATGCCTACGAGCAGTACTTC
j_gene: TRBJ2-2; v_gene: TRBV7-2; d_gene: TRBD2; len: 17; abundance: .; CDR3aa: CASSLPTSGAHTGELFF; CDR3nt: TGTGCCAGCAGCTTACCGACTAGCGGGGCCCACACCGGGGAGCTGTTTTTT
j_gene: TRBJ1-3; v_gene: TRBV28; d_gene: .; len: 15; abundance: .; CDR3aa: CASRNDRHSGNTIYF; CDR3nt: TGTGCCAGCAGGAACGACCGGCACTCTGGAAACACCATATATTTT
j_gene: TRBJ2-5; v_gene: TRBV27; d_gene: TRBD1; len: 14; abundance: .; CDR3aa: CASSPWTGQETQYF; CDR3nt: TGTGCCAGCAGTCCCTGGACAGGGCAAGAGACCCAGTACTTC
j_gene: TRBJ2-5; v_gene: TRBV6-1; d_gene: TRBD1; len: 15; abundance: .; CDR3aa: CASSELRGRRKTQYF; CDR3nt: TGTGCCAGCAGTGAACTCAGGGGGCGCCGGAAGACCCAGTACTTC
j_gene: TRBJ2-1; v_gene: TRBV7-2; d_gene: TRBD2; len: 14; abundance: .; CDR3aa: CASRFSGGWNEQFF; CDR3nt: TGTGCCAGCAGGTTTAGCGGGGGGTGGAATGAGCAGTTCTTC
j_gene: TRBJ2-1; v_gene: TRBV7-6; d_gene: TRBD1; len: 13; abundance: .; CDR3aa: CASSLADRVEQFF; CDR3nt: TGTGCCAGCAGCTTAGCCGACAGGGTTGAGCAGTTCTTC
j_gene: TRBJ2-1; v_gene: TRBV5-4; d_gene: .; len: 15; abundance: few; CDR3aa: CASSLGSTPGNEQFF; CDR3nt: TGTGCCAGCAGCTTGGGGTCTACGCCGGGCAATGAGCAGTTCTTC
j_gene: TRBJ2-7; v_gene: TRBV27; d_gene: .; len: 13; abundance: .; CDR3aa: CASKMTGSYEQYF; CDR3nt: TGTGCCAGCAAAATGACAGGTTCCTACGAGCAGTACTTC
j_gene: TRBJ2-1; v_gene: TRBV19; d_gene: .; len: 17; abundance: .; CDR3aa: CASSPGRDAGVYNEQFF; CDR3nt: TGTGCCAGTAGCCCCGGAAGGGATGCAGGGGTCTACAATGAGCAGTTCTTC
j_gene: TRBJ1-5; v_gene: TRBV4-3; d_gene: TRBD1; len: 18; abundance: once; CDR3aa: CASSQHLRTGIMGQPQHF; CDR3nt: TGCGCCAGCAGCCAGCACCTGAGGACAGGTATTATGGGTCAGCCCCAGCATTTT
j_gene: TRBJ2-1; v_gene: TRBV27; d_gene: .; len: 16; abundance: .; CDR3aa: CASSPPGGPTYNEQFF; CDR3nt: TGTGCCAGCAGTCCCCCCGGGGGGCCGACCTACAATGAGCAGTTCTTC
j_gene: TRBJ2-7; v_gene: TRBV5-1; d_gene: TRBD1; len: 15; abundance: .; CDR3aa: CASSYGLQGAYEQYF; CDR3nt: TGCGCCAGCAGCTATGGCTTACAGGGGGCCTACGAGCAGTACTTC
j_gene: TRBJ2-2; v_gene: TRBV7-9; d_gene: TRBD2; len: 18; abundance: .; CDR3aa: CASSFSGLAGGPSGELFF; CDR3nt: TGTGCCAGCAGCTTTTCGGGACTAGCGGGAGGGCCGTCCGGGGAGCTGTTTTTT
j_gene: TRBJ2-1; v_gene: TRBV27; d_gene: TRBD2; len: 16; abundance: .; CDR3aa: CASSYILAGGPDEQFF; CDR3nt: TGTGCCAGCAGTTATATACTAGCGGGAGGGCCCGATGAGCAGTTCTTC
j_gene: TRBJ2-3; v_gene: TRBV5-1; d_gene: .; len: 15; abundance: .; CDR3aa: CASRSGAFPTDTQYF; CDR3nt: TGCGCCAGCCGCAGTGGAGCTTTCCCCACAGATACGCAGTATTTT
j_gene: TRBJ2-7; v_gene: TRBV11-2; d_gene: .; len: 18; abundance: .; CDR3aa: CASSPTRRVRDIAYEQYF; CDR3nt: TGTGCCAGCAGCCCGACCCGACGAGTCCGGGACATCGCCTACGAGCAGTACTTC
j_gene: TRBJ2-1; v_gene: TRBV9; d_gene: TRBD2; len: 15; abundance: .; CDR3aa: CASSVAGGSYNEQFF; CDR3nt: TGTGCCAGCAGCGTAGCGGGAGGTTCCTACAATGAGCAGTTCTTC